The 20 T cell receptor beta chains reported below all come from one sample, sequenced in a study of blood T cell repertoires in COVID-19 (dated by TCRdb to the early 2020s). Library construction relied on the immunoSEQ multiplex PCR assay. TCRdb took over this immuneACCESS table, retaining in-frame rearrangements with V and J assigned. Such tables are incomplete; in checked studies, under half of the missing clones stem from an unresolved V gene, and the remainder is unexplained. The sample data list about 82,000 clones, and around 81% of these were observed just once. The ten largest clones add up to 15% to 20% of the sample. What was sequenced was peripheral blood. These receptors came from a man older than 75 with active or convalescent COVID-19.

V is TRBV13 and J is TRBJ1-6, with 8 bases matching TRBD1. V trimming: 5 bases; J trimming: 7 bases; junction bases outside the gene matches: 13. The germline CDR1 and CDR2 sequences are PRHDT and FYEKMQ (reference sequence). This CDR3 is 17 amino acids long. DNA for the CDR3: TGTGCCAGCAGCATTTATACCCTCAGGGGGCTGAATTCACCCCTCCACTTT. It codes for CASSIYTLRGLNSPLHF.

The chain joins TRBV6-1 to TRBJ2-3, with 8 bases that match TRBD2. J lost 1 base, V lost 3 bases, and 3 bases had no gene match. Germline V gene data show CDR1 as MNHNS and CDR2 as SASEGT. This CDR3 has 15 residues. The CDR3 protein is CASSDLREGTDTQYF. Written as DNA, the CDR3 is TGTGCCAGCAGTGATTTGCGGGAGGGCACAGATACGCAGTATTTT.

V usage is TRBV7-6 and J usage is TRBJ2-2, with 7 bases fitting TRBD2. This CDR3 is built from 15 residues. Per the germline V gene, CDR1 is SGHVS and CDR2 is FNYEAQ. J was trimmed by 6 bases and V by 1 base; bases with no gene match: 5. This chain's CDR3 is CASSLGAGRAGELFF. DNA of the CDR3: TGTGCCAGCAGCTTAGGAGCGGGGAGGGCCGGGGAGCTGTTTTTT.

This chain joins TRBV19 and TRBJ1-5; a possible D gene is TRBD1 (6 bases). Trimming pared 6 bases from V and 5 bases from J, leaving 20 bases between. This CDR3 has 16 amino acids. Looked up from germline, CDR1 is LNHDA and CDR2 is SQIVND (reference sequence). The CDR3 protein is CASSSTPTGPDQPQHF. The CDR3 DNA follows: TGTGCCAGTAGCTCTACCCCAACAGGGCCTGATCAGCCCCAGCATTTT.

This clone was counted once. This chain joins TRBV27 and TRBJ1-6; possibly TRBD1 for D (6 bases). CDR3 size: 14 residues. Germline V CDR1 and CDR2: MNHEY, SMNVEV (reference sequence). The CDR3 coding sequence is TGTGCTACCAGGTTAAGGACAGCCGGCTCACCCCTCCACTTT. Protein product: CATRLRTAGSPLHF.

The J gene is TRBJ1-5, the V gene TRBV12-3 or TRBV12-4; 8 nucleotides align to TRBD1. V shed 3 bases, J shed 9 bases, and the junction held 4 bases outside the gene matches. The CDR3 has 13 amino acids. CDR3 coding DNA: TGTGCCAGCAGTTTTAACAGGGGGATGCCCCAGCATTTT. Amino acids: CASSFNRGMPQHF.

The sample holds one count of this clone. The rearrangement joins TRBV6-1 to TRBJ2-3; 7 nucleotides match TRBD1. V lost 7 bases, J lost 1 base, and 5 bases stayed unmatched. This CDR3 contains 14 residues. The germline gives CDR1 MNHNS, CDR2 SASEGT. CDR3 sequence reads: CASTDRTRTDTQYF. The CDR3 DNA reads as TGTGCCAGCACGGACAGGACTCGCACAGATACGCAGTATTTT.

The rearrangement uses TRBV5-1 and TRBJ1-2, with D uncertain. V lost 4 bases and J lost 2, with 18 bases in between. Germline V CDR1 and CDR2: SGHRS, YFSETQ. The CDR3 totals 16 residues. The CDR3 DNA reads as TGCGCCAGCAGCACGATCATGGGAGAGGCGAACTATGGCTACACCTTC. Protein product: CASSTIMGEANYGYTF. Full variable domain (missing parts from reference TRBV5-1 and TRBJ1-2): KAGVTQTPRYLIKTRGQQVTLSCSPISGHRSVSWYQQTPGQGLQFLFEYFSETQRNKGNFPGRFSGRQFSNSRSEMNVSTLELGDSALYLCASSTIMGEANYGYTFGSGTRLTVV.

CDR3 loop: CASSPRSGNYGYTF. Written as DNA, the CDR3 is TGTGCCAGCTCACCACGGTCAGGAAACTATGGCTACACCTTC. The chain has TRBV18 and TRBJ1-2; D ambiguous. Germline V CDR1 and CDR2: KGHSH, LQKENI. V dropped 1 base and J dropped 2 bases, with 8 bases sitting between them. CDR3 length equals 14 residues.

The chain has TRBV4-2 and TRBJ2-1, with no clear D. Per the germline V gene, CDR1 is LGHNA and CDR2 is YNFKEQ. Between the trimmed V and J ends, which lost 1 base and 3 bases, there was a span of 19 bases. This CDR3 region has 18 residues. For the CDR3, the DNA is TGTGCCAGCAGCCAAGCTGCCATCGGCGGAACGAACTACAATGAGCAGTTCTTC. Amino acids: CASSQAAIGGTNYNEQFF.

Worth noting for this clone: One end of the junction does not line up with germline, which may come from a read error. Additional DNA sequences in this sample encode the identical CDR3. In nucleotides, the CDR3 is TGCGCCAGCAGCTTTCAGGGCTCCGGGGAGCTGTTTTTT. Amino acids: CASSFQGSGELFF. V is TRBV7-6 and J is TRBJ2-2; TRBD1 might be the D (5 bases). Germline loops: CDR1 SGHVS, CDR2 FNYEAQ. This CDR3 has 13 amino acids.

The chain is built from TRBV5-1 and TRBJ1-1, with TRBD1 as a possible D gene (6 bases). CDR3 length: 14 residues. The V end lost 4 bases, the J end lost 5 bases, and 15 bases lay between the germline ends. The V gene's germline CDR1 is SGHRS and CDR2 YFSETQ. Here the CDR3 DNA reads TGCGCCAGCAGCCGCCTGGGGGCTGGGACTGAAGCTTTCTTT. Protein sequence: CASSRLGAGTEAFF.

The chain joins TRBV5-5 to TRBJ1-5; D is undetermined. V was shortened by 4 bases and J by 4 bases, with 12 bases between the two germline ends. The CDR3 runs 14 residues. Germline V gene data show CDR1 as SGHKS and CDR2 as YYEKEE (reference sequence). CDR3 region: CASSTDISNQPQHF. The DNA for the CDR3 is TGTGCCAGCAGCACCGACATAAGTAATCAGCCCCAGCATTTT.

The chain joins TRBV4-2 to TRBJ1-2, with unresolved D. V was shortened by 4 bases and J by 3 bases, with 6 bases between the two germline ends. The CDR3 spans 12 residues. Germline V gene sequence: CDR1 LGHNA, CDR2 YNFKEQ. CDR3 nucleotides: TGTGCCAGCAGCCGAACAGACTATGGCTACACCTTC. This translates into CASSRTDYGYTF.

The chain couples TRBV18 to TRBJ2-6; D may be TRBD1 (6 bases). The CDR3 loop spans 17 amino acids. Germline CDR1 is KGHSH and CDR2 is LQKENI. Between the trimmed V and J ends, which lost 0 bases and 0 bases, there was a span of 9 bases. CDR3 DNA sequence: TGTGCCAGCTCACCACCGAGAGGGGGCTCTGGGGCCAACGTCCTGACTTTC. Its protein is CASSPPRGGSGANVLTF.

In this sample, this clone turned up many times. This chain links TRBV11-2 with TRBJ1-1; D gene unclear. Trimming left V 4 bases short and J 9 bases short, with 18 bases between. Per germline, CDR1 SGHAT and CDR2 FQNNGV. The CDR3 runs 14 residues. The CDR3 sequence: CASSSSRSRGKAFF. Here the CDR3 DNA reads TGTGCCAGCAGCTCGTCCCGAAGTCGAGGAAAAGCTTTCTTT.

This chain links TRBV27 with TRBJ1-4; the D gene is possibly TRBD1 (5 bases). CDR1 is MNHEY and CDR2 is SMNVEV in the germline V gene (reference sequence). Trimming removed 4 bases at V and 8 bases at J, with 11 bases between. This CDR3 is 13 amino acids long. DNA of the CDR3: TGTGCCAGCAGTTACAGGATAGGGGAAAAACTGTTTTTT. Translation gives CASSYRIGEKLFF.

The rearrangement joins TRBV6-5 to TRBJ2-7; 9 positions match TRBD1. Looked up from germline, CDR1 is MNHEY and CDR2 is SVGAGI. The CDR3 contains 13 residues. The J segment lost 6 bases and the V segment lost 6 bases, leaving 6 bases of the junction unmatched. CDR3: CASRGTGSGEQYV. The CDR3 nucleotides read TGTGCCAGCAGGGGGACAGGGTCGGGCGAGCAGTACGTC.

This chain connects TRBV6-5 to TRBJ1-6; 7 nucleotides align to TRBD1. The CDR3 runs 14 residues. Germline loops: CDR1 MNHEY, CDR2 SVGAGI. The V segment lost 7 bases and the J segment 10 bases; nucleotides outside the gene matches: 10. The CDR3 protein is CASIQGGSGSPLHF. CDR3 coding DNA: TGTGCCAGCATCCAGGGGGGTAGTGGGTCACCCCTCCACTTT.

This clone appeared once. The chain employs TRBV18 and TRBJ1-5; TRBD1 agrees at 7 bases. The CDR3 runs 15 residues. The J segment lost 9 bases and the V segment lost 0 bases, leaving 8 bases of the junction unmatched. CDR1 and CDR2 from the germline V gene are KGHSH and LQKENI. The CDR3 loop is CASSPPSGGRGPQHF. The CDR3 coding sequence is TGTGCCAGCTCACCACCGTCAGGGGGGAGAGGGCCCCAGCATTTT.